Presented here are 2 T cell receptor beta chains from one specimen sequenced in a study of PD-1 blockade in classical Hodgkin lymphoma. Noted time point: cycle 4 day 1 (C4D1), after less than seven weeks of nivolumab. Following autologous stem cell transplantation, relapse occurred in every patient, and exposure to brentuximab vedotin varied. CD4+ T cells were purified from thawed PBMCs by negative selection. TCRdb's copy holds only in-frame clones and misses some; the assay was immunoSEQ multiplex PCR. This sample carries about 18,000 clones, roughly 77% of them seen once, and the ten largest clones take 2.5%. The sequenced sample was CD4+ T cells from blood, obtained before the fourth cycle of nivolumab. The receptors were sampled from a human donor with classical Hodgkin lymphoma.

The gene calls are TRBV5-1 and TRBJ2-1, with 10 bases aligning to TRBD1. V lost 4 bases, J lost 3 bases, and 4 bases stayed unmatched. This CDR3 has 15 residues. Germline lookup yields CDR1 SGHRS and CDR2 YFSETQ. CDR3 amino acids: CASSQGTGDYNEQFF. The CDR3, as DNA: TGCGCCAGCAGCCAAGGGACAGGGGACTACAATGAGCAGTTCTTC.

This clone has a single count. This rearrangement joins TRBV5-1 to TRBJ2-2; 8 nucleotides match TRBD1. CDR3 length equals 15 residues. The V segment lost 4 bases and the J segment 8 bases; nucleotides outside the gene matches: 10. The germline CDR1 and CDR2 sequences are SGHRS and YFSETQ. The DNA of the CDR3 is TGCGCCAGCAGCCCAGACAGGGGCTCACCGGGGGAGCTGTTTTTT. Encoded protein: CASSPDRGSPGELFF.